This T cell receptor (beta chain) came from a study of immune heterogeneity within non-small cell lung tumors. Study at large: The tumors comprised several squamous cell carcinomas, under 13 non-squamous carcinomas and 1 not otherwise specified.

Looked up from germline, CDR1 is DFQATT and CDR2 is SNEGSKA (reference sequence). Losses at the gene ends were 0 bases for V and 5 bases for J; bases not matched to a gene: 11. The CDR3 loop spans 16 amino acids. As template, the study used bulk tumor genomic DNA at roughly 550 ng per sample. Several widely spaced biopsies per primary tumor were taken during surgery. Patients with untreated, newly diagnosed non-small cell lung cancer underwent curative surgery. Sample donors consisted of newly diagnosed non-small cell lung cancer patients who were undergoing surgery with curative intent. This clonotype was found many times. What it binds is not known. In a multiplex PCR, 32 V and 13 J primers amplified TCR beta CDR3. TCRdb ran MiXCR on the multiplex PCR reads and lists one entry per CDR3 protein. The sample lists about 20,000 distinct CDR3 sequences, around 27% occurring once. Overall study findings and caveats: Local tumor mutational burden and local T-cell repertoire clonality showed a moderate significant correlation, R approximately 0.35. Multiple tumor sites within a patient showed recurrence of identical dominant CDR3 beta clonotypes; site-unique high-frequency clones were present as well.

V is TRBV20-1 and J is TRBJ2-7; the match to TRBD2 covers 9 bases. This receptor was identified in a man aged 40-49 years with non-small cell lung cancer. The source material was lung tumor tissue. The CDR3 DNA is TGCAGTGCTAGAGATCCTCATAGCGGGAGAGGGCACGAGCAGTACTTC. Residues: CSARDPHSGRGHEQYF.